This T cell receptor (beta chain) came from a study of technical replicates of blood from four donors. Trimming stripped 8 bases from V and 3 bases from J, with 14 bases between. This CDR3 comprises 13 residues. Germline CDR1 reads SEHNR; CDR2 reads FQNEAQ (reference sequence). The protocol was immunoSEQ multiplex PCR, while the TCRdb copy is restricted to in-frame clones and leaves out a portion. The sample lists 70,000 to 85,000 clones; 95% to 98% were seen once. The receptor's source is a human donor in good health. Sequenced: T cells isolated from PBMCs. This chain connects TRBV7-9 to TRBJ2-7; D might be TRBD1 (5 bases). CDR3 in amino acids: CASSRVPIYEQYF. CDR3 bases: TGTGCCAGCTCCAGGGTTCCCATCTACGAGCAGTACTTC.